A selection of T cell receptor beta chains follows, all from one sample in a study of T-cell reconstitution after alpha-beta-depleted transplantation in children. TCRdb reanalysed the PCR reads using MiXCR and keeps one entry per CDR3 protein. The table includes about 540,000 distinct CDR3 sequences, 18% detected once. Specimen: PBMCs from the stem cell graft donor, collected from the stem cell graft. These TCRs come from a human donor who donated a stem cell graft to a child with acute lymphoblastic leukemia. CDR3s leave out the opening cysteine and the closing phenylalanine or tryptophan.

J: TRBJ2-1
V: TRBV4-1
CDR3: ASSLYQRTDNEQF

J: TRBJ2-1
V: TRBV4-2
CDR3: ASSQAGLAGYEQF

J: TRBJ2-3
V: TRBV7-3
CDR3: ASSSGRGDSSTDTQY

J: TRBJ2-1
V: TRBV19
CDR3: ASSIPTGSYNEQF

J: TRBJ2-3
V: TRBV27
CDR3: ASSHRSSTDTQY

J: TRBJ2-3
V: TRBV2
CDR3: ASSGDRVTDTQY

J: TRBJ1-1
V: TRBV7-9
CDR3: ASSLKGRYTEAF

J: TRBJ2-1
V: TRBV7-9
CDR3: ASRSLAGNEQF

J: TRBJ2-7
V: TRBV14
CDR3: ASSPQGSAQY

J: TRBJ1-5
V: TRBV5-5
CDR3: ASSLVGGVEQPQH

J: TRBJ2-5
V: TRBV4-1
CDR3: ASSSPGKQETQY

J: TRBJ2-7
V: TRBV6-1
CDR3: ASRGTSGRYYEQY

J: TRBJ1-2
V: TRBV27
CDR3: ASSLSGQGYGYT

J: TRBJ2-6
V: TRBV7-3
CDR3: ASSQGSSSGANVLT

J: TRBJ2-7
V: TRBV5-1
CDR3: AGRHPGSTDEQY

J: TRBJ2-3
V: TRBV3-1
CDR3: ASRNTDTQY